This T cell receptor (beta chain) is drawn from a study of neurological immune-mediated disorders. TCRdb used MiXCR to reprocess the 5' RACE reads, holding one entry per CDR3 protein. Altogether tens of thousands of distinct CDR3 sequences are present, 10% to 13% being singletons, with the ten largest covering about 1.8%. This CDR3 comprises 16 residues. Germline V CDR1 and CDR2: DFQATT, SNEGSKA (reference sequence). With 3 bases clipped from V and 0 bases from J, the junction kept 5 bases outside the gene matches. This clonotype was found many times. The sample comprised PBMCs. This chain connects TRBV20-1 to TRBJ2-3, with TRBD2 matching over 11 bases. The receptor comes from a man between 40 and 49 years old in good health. The CDR3: CSASRSSGGSTDTQYF. In DNA form, the CDR3 reads TGCAGTGCTAGCCGCTCTAGCGGGGGGAGCACAGATACGCAGTATTTT.